The source of this TCR beta chain is a study of molecular identifiers for immune sequencing clone quantification. Study information: In replicates, RNA from roughly 20,000 or 100,000 naive CD8 cells was split five ways, four sequenced. Points from the study as a whole: Spiked Jurkat TCR RNA equivalent to one cell reportedly surfaced among roughly 910,000 naive cells.

Construction of naive CD8 libraries employed about 18,000 to 1,100,000 sorted cells together with 10%, 30% or 50% RNA. CDR3 length: 14 residues. V was shortened by 4 bases and J by 3 bases, with 11 bases between the two germline ends. Germline CDR1 SGHTS, CDR2 YDEGEE. Details on this clonotype: Antigen unknown.

TCRdb re-called the PCR reads with MiXCR, one entry per CDR3 protein. This sample has approximately 680,000 distinct CDR3 sequences, with less than 30% found just once. Sequencing was done on a sample of naive CD8+ T cells from blood, with Jurkat cell RNA spiked in. Subset in this sample: FACS-sorted CD8+CD4-CCR7+CD45RA+ naive T cells. The receptor was isolated from a human donor in good health. Some libraries in this study had Jurkat cell RNA spiked in. The chain links TRBV5-8 to TRBJ2-1; the D gene is possibly TRBD2 (5 bases). Written as DNA, the CDR3 is TGTGCCAGCAGCGCGGGCCTCAACTACAATGAGCAGTTCTTC. It encodes CASSAGLNYNEQFF.